A single sample is the source of the 30 T cell receptor beta chains below, sequenced in a study of shared clonotypes between healthy human individuals. TCRdb's copy holds only in-frame clones and misses some; the assay was immunoSEQ multiplex PCR. The repertoire holds millions of clones, with 85% to 95% as singletons. The specimen was naive CD4+ T cells from PBMCs. Subset here: CD45RA+ positively selected. These TCRs come from a man younger than 35 in good health. Some clones in this sample may be carry-over from other donors' samples.

This sequence joins TRBV19 and TRBJ1-1; D is undetermined. CDR3 size: 15 residues. Trimming removed 3 bases at V and 3 bases at J, with 14 bases between. Germline CDR1 and CDR2: LNHDA and SQIVND (reference sequence). Written as DNA, the CDR3 is TGTGCCAGTAGTATGCCAGGAGCTAGATACACTGAAGCTTTCTTT. Its protein is CASSMPGARYTEAFF.

V usage is TRBV27 and J usage is TRBJ2-5, with D unresolved. Trimming took off 5 bases at V and 0 bases at J, with 7 bases between the two ends. The CDR3 spans 13 residues. Looked up from germline, CDR1 is MNHEY and CDR2 is SMNVEV (reference sequence). This chain's CDR3 is CASSTHYQETQYF. The CDR3 DNA reads TGTGCCAGCAGTACCCACTACCAAGAGACCCAGTACTTC.

This clone was seen a single time. J is TRBJ2-2 and V is TRBV5-1, with TRBD1 matching 9 bases. Germline V lookup: CDR1 SGHRS, CDR2 YFSETQ. The CDR3 loop spans 15 amino acids. V was pared by 4 bases and J by 7 bases, with 8 bases of the junction left unmatched. The CDR3 loop reads CASSPTGQGFGELFF. CDR3 sequence (DNA): TGCGCCAGCAGCCCTACCGGACAGGGGTTCGGGGAGCTGTTTTTT. Full variable domain (rest looked up from reference TRBV5-1 and TRBJ2-2): KAGVTQTPRYLIKTRGQQVTLSCSPISGHRSVSWYQQTPGQGLQFLFEYFSETQRNKGNFPGRFSGRQFSNSRSEMNVSTLELGDSALYLCASSPTGQGFGELFFGEGSRLTVL.

The chain uses TRBV30 and TRBJ1-4; D remains unclear. Per the germline V gene, CDR1 is GTSNPN and CDR2 is SVGIG (reference sequence). The CDR3 contains 16 residues. V was clipped by 3 bases and J by 0 bases, with 14 bases between them. This chain's CDR3 is CAWSLLPAATNEKLFF. The CDR3 DNA reads as TGTGCCTGGAGCTTATTGCCAGCCGCAACTAATGAAAAACTGTTTTTT.

The chain is built from TRBV30 and TRBJ2-7, with D possibly matching TRBD1 (5 bases). The CDR3 extends over 12 amino acids. CDR1 and CDR2 from the germline V gene are GTSNPN and SVGIG (reference sequence). Trimming left V 0 bases short and J 4 bases short, with 7 bases between. The CDR3 sequence is CAWSVGEYEQYF. The CDR3 DNA follows: TGTGCCTGGAGTGTAGGGGAATACGAGCAGTACTTC. The variable domain in full, completed from reference TRBV30 and TRBJ2-7, reads SQTIHQWPATLVQPVGSPLSLECTVEGTSNPNLYWYRQAAGRGLQLLFYSVGIGQISSEVPQNLSASRPQDRQFILSSKKLLLSDSGFYLCAWSVGEYEQYFGPGTRLTVT.

The chain joins TRBV19 to TRBJ2-1; 7 bases match TRBD1. After removal of 7 bases from V and 4 bases from J, the junction contained 7 bases not matched to a gene. From germline, CDR1 is LNHDA and CDR2 SQIVND (reference sequence). The CDR3 runs to 14 residues. CDR3 sequence (DNA): TGTGCCAGTAATCACAGGGGTACTTACAATGAGCAGTTCTTC. Translated: CASNHRGTYNEQFF.

The genes are TRBV6-1 and TRBJ1-2; weak D call: TRBD1 (5 bases). The CDR3 contains 13 residues. V lost 7 bases and J 2 bases, leaving 11 bases between the germline ends. Germline V CDR1 and CDR2: MNHNS, SASEGT. CDR3 coding DNA: TGTGCCAGCACAGGGAAACAAAACTATGGCTACACCTTC. It is translated as CASTGKQNYGYTF.

The J gene is TRBJ1-5, the V gene TRBV30; 10 bases are shared with TRBD1. Losses at the gene ends were 3 bases for V and 5 bases for J; bases not matched to a gene: 1. This CDR3 comprises 13 residues. Germline lookup yields CDR1 GTSNPN and CDR2 SVGIG (reference sequence). CDR3 nucleotide sequence: TGTGCCTGGAGCGGGACAGGGGATCAGCCCCAGCATTTT. This translates into CAWSGTGDQPQHF.

The chain employs TRBV7-9 and TRBJ2-3, with D unclear. Deletions cut 1 base from V and 0 bases from J, with 11 bases between. Germline CDR1 and CDR2: SEHNR and FQNEAQ (reference sequence). The CDR3 loop spans 16 amino acids. CDR3 region: CASSLVPGSSTDTQYF. CDR3 nucleotide sequence: TGTGCCAGCAGCTTAGTCCCGGGCTCTAGCACAGATACGCAGTATTTT.

The chain is built from TRBV7-2 and TRBJ2-7; 8 nucleotides agree with TRBD1. V shed 3 bases and J 5 bases; nucleotides not matched to a gene: 3. The CDR3 contains 13 residues. CDR1 and CDR2 (germline): SGHTA, FQGNSA. CDR3 DNA sequence: TGTGCCAGCAGCTTTTCAGGGGGCCACGAGCAGTACTTC. It encodes CASSFSGGHEQYF.

The rearrangement uses TRBV6-5 and TRBJ2-3; D gene uncertain. The V and J ends lost 0 bases and 8 bases respectively, with 9 bases between them. The CDR3 is 13 residues long. CDR1 MNHEY and CDR2 SVGAGI come from the germline V gene. The CDR3 DNA reads TGTGCCAGCAGTTACTCTCTTTCTTCTACGCAGTATTTT. Encoded protein: CASSYSLSSTQYF.

A single count supports this clone. This chain connects TRBV18 to TRBJ1-2, with no clear D. The CDR3 consists of 15 residues. Between the trimmed V and J ends, which lost 3 bases and 4 bases, there was a span of 15 bases. Germline assignment: CDR1 KGHSH and CDR2 LQKENI. CDR3 amino acids: CASSPLPEGTYGYTF. The DNA for the CDR3 is TGTGCCAGCTCACCCCTGCCGGAGGGAACCTATGGCTACACCTTC. The full variable domain, rest sourced from reference TRBV18 and TRBJ1-2, is NAGVMQNPRHLVRRRGQEARLRCSPMKGHSHVYWYRQLPEEGLKFMVYLQKENIIDESGMPKERFSAEFPKEGPSILRIQQVVRGDSAAYFCASSPLPEGTYGYTFGSGTRLTVV.

The chain joins TRBV7-9 to TRBJ1-2; D is perhaps TRBD1 (5 bases). Germline lookup yields CDR1 SEHNR and CDR2 FQNEAQ (reference sequence). This CDR3 is 14 amino acids long. Trimming removed 3 bases at V and 1 base at J, with 9 bases between. The CDR3 DNA reads TGTGCCAGCAGCTTTGGGACCCTTAACTATGGCTACACCTTC. This encodes CASSFGTLNYGYTF.

This clone was counted a single time. This chain connects TRBV7-3 to TRBJ1-4; a possible D gene is TRBD1 (5 bases). Germline CDR1 SGHTA, CDR2 FQGTGA. The CDR3 extends over 15 amino acids. V dropped 5 bases and J dropped 6 bases, with 16 bases sitting between them. The DNA for the CDR3 is TGTGCCAGCAGCCACTGGGGGAGGCGGGATGAAAAACTGTTTTTT. The encoded protein is CASSHWGRRDEKLFF.

The chain joins TRBV7-3 to TRBJ1-1; tentative D call: TRBD1 (6 bases). The CDR3 loop spans 14 amino acids. Looked up from germline, CDR1 is SGHTA and CDR2 is FQGTGA. Trimming removed 5 bases at V and 3 bases at J, with 13 bases between. This CDR3 reads CASSTRGGDTEAFF. The CDR3 nucleotides are TGTGCCAGCAGCACCAGGGGCGGGGACACTGAAGCTTTCTTT. Looking up the rest from reference TRBV7-3 and TRBJ1-1 gives the full variable domain: GAGVSQTPSNKVTEKGKYVELRCDPISGHTALYWYRQSLGQGPEFLIYFQGTGAADDSGLPNDRFFAVRPEGSVSTLKIQRTERGDSAVYLCASSTRGGDTEAFFGQGTRLTVV.

This clone occurred once. The chain carries TRBV2 and TRBJ2-1; 8 bases are shared with TRBD1. In germline, CDR1 is SNHLY, CDR2 FYNNEI. V was clipped by 6 bases and J by 1 base; unmatched bases: 5. CDR3 length: 15 residues. The CDR3 DNA reads as TGTGCCAGCAGCGATAGGACAGGGTCCTACAATGAGCAGTTCTTC. Translation: CASSDRTGSYNEQFF. The full variable domain, in which reference TRBV2 and TRBJ2-1 provide the parts outside the CDR3, is EPEVTQTPSHQVTQMGQEVILRCVPISNHLYFYWYRQILGQKVEFLVSFYNNEISEKSEIFDDQFSVERPDGSNFTLKIRSTKLEDSAMYFCASSDRTGSYNEQFFGPGTRLTVL.

The chain uses TRBV28 and TRBJ1-5; D call uncertain. V lost 7 bases, J lost 1 base, and 5 bases lay in between. Germline CDR1 reads MDHEN; CDR2 reads SYDVKM. The CDR3 covers 12 residues. The CDR3 reads CASISSNQPQHF. The DNA for the CDR3 is TGTGCCAGCATTTCAAGCAATCAGCCCCAGCATTTT.

The CDR3, as DNA: TGTGCCAGCAGCTTAGCACTGGTAACCTTCAATGAGCAGTTCTTC. It encodes CASSLALVTFNEQFF. The genes are TRBV7-6 and TRBJ2-1; D gene unclear. In germline, CDR1 is SGHVS, CDR2 FNYEAQ. This CDR3 spans 15 amino acids. Trimming removed 0 bases from V and 6 bases from J, with 12 bases in between.

About this clone itself: Distinct nucleotide sequences in the sample also encode this CDR3. This chain joins TRBV28 and TRBJ1-1, with a tentative D call TRBD1 (6 bases). The germline V gene encodes CDR1 MDHEN and CDR2 SYDVKM. The V end lost 5 bases, the J end lost 0 bases, and 13 bases lay between the germline ends. CDR3 length: 15 amino acids. The CDR3 spells CASSPPTGMNTEAFF. As DNA, the CDR3 is TGTGCCAGCAGTCCGCCGACAGGTATGAACACTGAAGCTTTCTTT.

The chain joins TRBV23-1 to TRBJ2-7; a possible D gene is TRBD2 (5 bases). TRBV23-1 counts as an open reading frame of uncertain function. This CDR3 spans 13 amino acids. V shed 4 bases and J shed 3 bases, with 10 bases lying between them. Written as DNA, the CDR3 is TGCGCCAGCAGTCCGTCCGAGGGCTACGAGCAGTACTTC. Encoded protein: CASSPSEGYEQYF.

This clone has only one observation. This sample also contains other DNA sequences that code for the same CDR3. V is TRBV5-6 and J is TRBJ2-5; D gene ambiguous. This CDR3 region has 14 residues. From germline, CDR1 is SGHDT and CDR2 YYEEEE. Trimming removed 0 bases from V and 1 base from J, with 7 bases in between. The CDR3 bases are TGTGCCAGCAGCTTGGGAGGATTCCAAGAGACCCAGTACTTC. Protein: CASSLGGFQETQYF.

The rearrangement joins TRBV28 to TRBJ1-4; D is uncertain. The CDR3 sequence is 13 residues long. Trimming removed 7 bases at V and 4 bases at J, with 10 bases between. The germline V gene has CDR1 MDHEN and CDR2 SYDVKM. CDR3 sequence: CASTNSLNEKLFF. For the CDR3, the DNA is TGTGCCAGCACCAACAGCCTTAATGAAAAACTGTTTTTT.

The chain couples TRBV7-9 to TRBJ2-4, with 9 bases fitting TRBD1. Germline assignment: CDR1 SEHNR and CDR2 FQNEAQ (reference sequence). The J segment lost 1 base and the V segment lost 5 bases, leaving 12 bases of the junction unmatched. The CDR3 sequence is 18 residues long. The CDR3 DNA follows: TGTGCCAGCAGCCAGGGACAGGGATTAATCGGCGCCAAAAACATTCAGTACTTC. Its protein is CASSQGQGLIGAKNIQYF.

The chain couples TRBV25-1 to TRBJ2-5; possibly TRBD2 for D (7 bases). The V gene lost 5 bases and the J gene lost 5 bases, with 24 bases spanning the gap. Germline values: CDR1 MGHDK, CDR2 SYGVNS. The CDR3 is 17 amino acids. CDR3 bases: TGTGCCAGCAGTTCTCCCTTTAGGGGGGGGCTTAGGGAGACCCAGTACTTC. This sequence encodes CASSSPFRGGLRETQYF.

This rearrangement joins TRBV5-5 to TRBJ1-1; the match to TRBD1 covers 11 bases. Germline-derived CDR1 and CDR2 are SGHKS and YYEKEE (reference sequence). V lost 4 bases to trimming and J lost 3 bases; unmatched junction nucleotides: 11. The CDR3 runs 17 residues. Here the CDR3 DNA reads TGTGCCAGCAGCCTCCTCCGGGGACAGGGGGAGGACACTGAAGCTTTCTTT. Protein: CASSLLRGQGEDTEAFF. The whole variable domain, filled in from reference TRBV5-5 and TRBJ1-1, reads DAGVTQSPTHLIKTRGQQVTLRCSPISGHKSVSWYQQVLGQGPQFIFQYYEKEERGRGNFPDRFSARQFPNYSSELNVNALLLGDSALYLCASSLLRGQGEDTEAFFGQGTRLTVV.

The chain couples TRBV7-2 to TRBJ2-1, with unresolved D. This CDR3 spans 16 amino acids. Germline V lookup: CDR1 SGHTA, CDR2 FQGNSA. V was pared by 5 bases and J by 0 bases, with 14 bases between. CDR3 region: CASSPSPGSSYNEQFF. CDR3 in DNA: TGTGCCAGCAGCCCCTCCCCCGGCAGCTCCTACAATGAGCAGTTCTTC.

The J gene is TRBJ2-3, the V gene TRBV5-4; 10 bases agree with TRBD2. V lost 0 bases and J lost 6; bases outside the gene matches: 4. CDR3 length: 15 residues. The germline CDR1 and CDR2 sequences are SGHNT and YYREEE (reference sequence). Here the CDR3 reads CASSLGASGSDTQYF. Written as DNA, the CDR3 is TGTGCCAGCAGCTTGGGGGCTAGCGGGAGTGATACGCAGTATTTT.

Concerning this clone itself: The identical CDR3 is also encoded by other nucleotide sequences in the sample. The chain combines TRBV6-5 with TRBJ2-1; unclear D gene. This CDR3 contains 12 residues. Germline V gene sequence: CDR1 MNHEY, CDR2 SVGAGI. Trimming shortened V by 4 bases and J by 2 bases, and 3 bases separated the two germline ends. The CDR3 DNA sequence: TGTGCCAGCAGTTCCCCCTACAATGAGCAGTTCTTC. It is translated as CASSSPYNEQFF.

This CDR3 is CASRGGRATYEQYF. CDR3 nucleotides: TGTGCCAGCAGGGGCGGGAGGGCAACGTACGAGCAGTACTTC. The chain employs TRBV2 and TRBJ2-7; TRBD2 agrees at 9 bases. Per the germline V gene, CDR1 is SNHLY and CDR2 is FYNNEI. V dropped 6 bases and J dropped 4; count of bases not matched to a gene: 7. The CDR3 totals 14 residues.

This clone was seen once. This chain uses TRBV10-3 with TRBJ2-1; 10 bases are shared with TRBD2. Germline V gene sequence: CDR1 ENHRY, CDR2 SYGVKD. The V and J ends lost 10 bases and 10 bases, in that order; junction bases with no gene match: 10. The CDR3 runs to 13 residues. For the CDR3, the DNA is TGTGCCACCGAGCGGGAGGGGTCGGAGGAGCAGTTCTTC. The encoded protein is CATEREGSEEQFF.